These 4 T cell receptor beta chains were all obtained from the same sample, sequenced in a study of shared clonotypes between healthy human individuals. TCRdb's table, derived via immunoSEQ multiplex PCR, lists solely in-frame clones and lacks some. The table includes fewer than 1.6 million clones, 98% to 99% detected once. Sequenced sample: naive CD4+ T cells sorted from blood. Sample subset: CD45RA+ positively selected. All receptors come from a man under 40 in good health.

The V gene is TRBV9, the J gene TRBJ1-5, with 7 nucleotides matching TRBD1. The V and J ends lost 3 bases and 4 bases, in that order; junction bases with no gene match: 7. CDR1 and CDR2 (germline): SGDLS, YYNGEE. The CDR3 runs to 15 residues. The CDR3: CASSGTGQRNQPQHF. CDR3 DNA sequence: TGTGCCAGCAGCGGAACGGGACAGAGGAATCAGCCCCAGCATTTT.

This rearrangement joins TRBV5-1 to TRBJ2-3; D call uncertain. V lost 0 bases and J lost 4, with 12 bases in between. Germline assignment: CDR1 SGHRS and CDR2 YFSETQ. The CDR3 consists of 15 residues. For the CDR3, the DNA is TGCGCCAGCAGCTTGGGGTGGCTCGCCTCAGATACGCAGTATTTT. This translates into CASSLGWLASDTQYF.

Concerning this clone: The sample carries other DNA sequences with the same CDR3. The chain employs TRBV18 and TRBJ1-4; D is unclear. CDR1 and CDR2 (germline): KGHSH, LQKENI. The CDR3 is 14 residues long. V shed 3 bases and J shed 0 bases, with 5 bases lying between them. CDR3 sequence: CASSPSPTNEKLFF. CDR3 nucleotide sequence: TGTGCCAGCTCACCTAGTCCAACTAATGAAAAACTGTTTTTT.

The rearrangement links TRBV29-1 to TRBJ2-1; weak D call: TRBD1 (6 bases). CDR3 length equals 12 residues. Germline-derived CDR1 and CDR2 are SQVTM and ANQGSEA. CDR3 in DNA: TGCAGTCACAGGGCCTCATACAATGAGCAGTTCTTC. This translates into CSHRASYNEQFF.